This T cell receptor (beta chain) came from a study of technical replicates of blood from several donors. CDR3 length: 14 residues. Germline V gene data show CDR1 as MDHEN and CDR2 as SYDVKM. The V segment lost 10 bases and the J segment 3 bases; nucleotides outside the gene matches: 10. Assay: immunoSEQ multiplex PCR; the TCRdb copy retains only in-frame clones and omits some. The sample has under 70,000 clones; approximately 90% are singletons. The V gene is TRBV28, the J gene TRBJ2-7; 9 bases are shared with TRBD1. The sequencing input was PBMCs. The TCR comes from a human donor in good health. Some clones in this sample may be carry-over from other donors' samples. CDR3 nucleotide sequence: TGTGCCACAGGGGAAGGACAGGGGAACTACGAGCAGTACTTC. Translated: CATGEGQGNYEQYF.